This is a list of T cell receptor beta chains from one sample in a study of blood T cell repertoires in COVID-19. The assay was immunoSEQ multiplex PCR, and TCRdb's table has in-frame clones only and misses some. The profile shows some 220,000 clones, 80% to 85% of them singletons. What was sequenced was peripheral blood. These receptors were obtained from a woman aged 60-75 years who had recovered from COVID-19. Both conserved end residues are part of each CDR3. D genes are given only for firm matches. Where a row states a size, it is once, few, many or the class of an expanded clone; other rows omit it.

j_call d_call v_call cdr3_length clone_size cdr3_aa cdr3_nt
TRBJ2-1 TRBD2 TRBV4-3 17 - CASSQSLLAGYYNEQFF TGCGCCAGCAGCCAATCCTTACTAGCGGGGTATTACAATGAGCAGTTCTTC
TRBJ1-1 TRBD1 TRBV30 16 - CAWSRPYRGSGAEAFF TGTGCCTGGAGCCGTCCTTACAGGGGAAGTGGCGCTGAAGCTTTCTTT
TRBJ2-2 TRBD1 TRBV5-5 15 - CASSAGQGRTGELFF TGTGCCAGCAGCGCGGGACAGGGGAGGACCGGGGAGCTGTTTTTT
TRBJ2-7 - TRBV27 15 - CASSVTGFTGREQYF TGTGCCAGCAGTGTAACAGGGTTCACGGGTCGCGAGCAGTACTTC
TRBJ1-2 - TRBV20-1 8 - CSARGYTF TGCAGTGCCAGGGGCTACACCTTC
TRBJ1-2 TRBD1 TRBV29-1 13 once CSVEFGDSYGYTF TGCAGCGTTGAATTCGGGGACAGTTATGGCTACACCTTC
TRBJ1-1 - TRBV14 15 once CASSPPQGDGTEAFF TGTGCCAGCAGCCCCCCCCAGGGTGATGGCACTGAAGCTTTCTTT
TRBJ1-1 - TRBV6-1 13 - CASSEFKNTEAFF TGTGCCAGCAGTGAATTCAAGAACACTGAAGCTTTCTTT
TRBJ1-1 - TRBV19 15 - CASREDSLGNTEAFF TGTGCCAGTAGGGAGGACTCGCTGGGGAACACTGAAGCTTTCTTT
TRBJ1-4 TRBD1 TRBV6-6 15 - CASSLEGAANEKLFF TGTGCCAGCAGTCTAGAGGGGGCAGCTAATGAAAAACTGTTTTTT
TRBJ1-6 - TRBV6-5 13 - CASSPHTDSPLHF TGTGCCAGCAGTCCCCACACAGATTCACCCCTCCACTTT
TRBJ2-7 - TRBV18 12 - CASSPQRNEQYF TGTGCCAGCTCACCACAGAGAAACGAGCAGTACTTC
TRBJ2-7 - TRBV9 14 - CASRLGADAGEQYF TGTGCCAGCCGTTTGGGGGCCGACGCGGGTGAGCAGTACTTC
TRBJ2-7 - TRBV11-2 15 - CASSFLSRQTYEQYF TGTGCCAGCAGCTTCCTCTCTAGGCAGACCTACGAGCAGTACTTC
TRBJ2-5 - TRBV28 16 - CASSLGGSYNQETQYF TGTGCCAGCAGCCTTGGGGGGAGCTATAACCAAGAGACCCAGTACTTC
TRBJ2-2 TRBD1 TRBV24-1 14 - CATQGQANTGELFF TGTGCTACCCAGGGACAGGCGAACACCGGGGAGCTGTTTTTT
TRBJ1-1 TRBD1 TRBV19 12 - CASSGGNTEAFF TGTGCCAGCTCAGGGGGGAACACTGAAGCTTTCTTT
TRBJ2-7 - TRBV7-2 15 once CASSFQTGGAYEQYF TGTGCCAGCAGCTTCCAGACAGGAGGTGCCTACGAGCAGTACTTC
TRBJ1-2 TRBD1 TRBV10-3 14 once CAISGATGNYGYTF TGTGCCATCAGTGGGGCGACAGGGAACTATGGCTACACCTTC
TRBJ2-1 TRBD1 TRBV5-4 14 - CASSLVGQYNEQFF TGTGCCAGCAGCTTGGTGGGACAGTACAATGAGCAGTTCTTC
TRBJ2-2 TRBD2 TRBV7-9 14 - CASSTRGGSGELFF TGTGCCAGCAGCACCCGCGGGGGAAGCGGGGAGCTGTTTTTT
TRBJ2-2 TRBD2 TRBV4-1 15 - CASSPSGGIAGELFF TGCGCCAGCAGCCCGAGCGGGGGAATCGCCGGGGAGCTGTTTTTT
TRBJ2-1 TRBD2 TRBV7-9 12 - CASSRGGNEQFF TGTGCCAGCAGCCGGGGGGGAAATGAGCAGTTCTTC
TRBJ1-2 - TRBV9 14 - CASSVDPGNYGYTF TGTGCCAGCAGCGTAGACCCAGGGAACTATGGCTACACCTTC
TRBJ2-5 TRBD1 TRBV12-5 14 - CASGPGTGVETQYF TGTGCTAGTGGACCCGGGACAGGGGTCGAGACCCAGTACTTC
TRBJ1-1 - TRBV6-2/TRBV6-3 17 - CASSKGDILTGPTEAFF TGTGCCAGCAGCAAAGGGGATATATTGACAGGCCCTACTGAAGCTTTCTTT
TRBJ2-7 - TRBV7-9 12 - CASSGSGSEQYF TGTGCCAGCAGTGGGTCGGGGTCCGAGCAGTACTTC
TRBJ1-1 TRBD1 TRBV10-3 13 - CATMTGGVTEAFF TGTGCCACAATGACAGGGGGTGTCACTGAAGCTTTCTTT
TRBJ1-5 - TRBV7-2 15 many CASSADYYSNQPQHF TGTGCCAGCAGCGCCGACTACTATAGCAATCAGCCCCAGCATTTT
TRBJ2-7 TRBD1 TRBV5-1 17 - CASSSRTGTGAAYEQYF TGCGCCAGCAGCTCCAGAACCGGGACAGGGGCAGCATACGAGCAGTACTTC
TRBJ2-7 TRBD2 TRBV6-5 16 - CASSYSWGTSPYEQYF TGTGCCAGTAGTTACTCGTGGGGGACTAGTCCCTACGAGCAGTACTTC
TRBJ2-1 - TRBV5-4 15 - CASSSGPPEQNEQFF TGTGCCAGCAGCTCGGGTCCTCCGGAGCAAAATGAGCAGTTCTTC
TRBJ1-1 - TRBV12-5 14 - CASGFLGEGTEAFF TGTGCTAGTGGTTTTTTGGGAGAGGGCACTGAAGCTTTCTTT
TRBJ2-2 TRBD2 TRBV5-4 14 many CASSLAGGPGELFF TGTGCCAGCAGCTTGGCGGGGGGGCCCGGGGAGCTGTTTTTT
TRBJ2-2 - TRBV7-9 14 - CASSSQGNTGELFF TGTGCCAGCAGCTCTCAGGGAAACACCGGGGAGCTGTTTTTT
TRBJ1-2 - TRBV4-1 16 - CASSPVTGDLGYGYTF TGCGCCAGCAGCCCTGTAACAGGAGACCTCGGGTATGGCTACACCTTC
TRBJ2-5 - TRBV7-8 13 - CASSVAAQETQYF TGTGCCAGCAGTGTAGCGGCACAAGAGACCCAGTACTTC
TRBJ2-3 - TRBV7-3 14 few CASSPQHSTDTQYF TGTGCCAGCAGCCCTCAACATAGCACAGATACGCAGTATTTT
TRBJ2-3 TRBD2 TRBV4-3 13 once CASSAGEADTQYF TGCGCCAGCAGCGCGGGGGAGGCAGATACGCAGTATTTT
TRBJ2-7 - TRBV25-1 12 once CASSGISDEQYF TGTGCCAGCAGTGGTATATCGGACGAGCAGTACTTC
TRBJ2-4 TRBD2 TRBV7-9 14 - CASTATSGGAGLYF TGTGCCAGCACTGCGACTAGCGGGGGGGCGGGATTGTACTTC
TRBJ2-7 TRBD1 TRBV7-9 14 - CASSLSRTGYEQYF TGTGCCAGCAGCTTAAGTAGGACAGGGTACGAGCAGTACTTC